One and the same sample provided the 16 T cell receptor beta chains below, sequenced in a study of chemoradiotherapy in HPV16-positive cancers. Assay: immunoSEQ multiplex PCR; the TCRdb copy retains only in-frame clones and omits some. The sample carries roughly 24,000 clones, around 90% recorded once. This material consisted of blood, taken from a patient who underwent chemoradiotherapy. Every receptor here comes from a human donor with HPV-associated anogenital cancer.

The sample holds a few counts of this clone. The rearrangement links TRBV7-4 to TRBJ2-4; no reliable D call. This CDR3 contains 17 residues. Germline V gene lookup returns CDR1 SGHVT and CDR2 SQSDAQ. Trimming removed 4 bases at V and 4 bases at J, with 20 bases between. The CDR3 DNA is TGTGCCAGCAGCTGGTCGGCGTGCGGCTTGAAGAAAAACATTCAGTACTTC. Translating it yields CASSWSACGLKKNIQYF.

The V gene is TRBV5-1, the J gene TRBJ1-2; 7 nucleotides match TRBD1. The germline gives CDR1 SGHRS, CDR2 YFSETQ. Trimming cost V 2 bases and J 5 bases; bases outside gene matches: 9. The CDR3 runs to 15 residues. CDR3 loop: CASSFSRGVGYGYTF. The CDR3 DNA reads as TGCGCCAGCAGCTTTTCCAGGGGGGTAGGGTATGGCTACACCTTC. Combining the CDR3 with reference TRBV5-1 and TRBJ1-2 gives the whole variable domain KAGVTQTPRYLIKTRGQQVTLSCSPISGHRSVSWYQQTPGQGLQFLFEYFSETQRNKGNFPGRFSGRQFSNSRSEMNVSTLELGDSALYLCASSFSRGVGYGYTFGSGTRLTVV.

This chain links TRBV6-5 with TRBJ1-3; D call uncertain. CDR3 length equals 13 residues. The V end lost 2 bases, the J end lost 2 bases, and 4 bases lay between the germline ends. CDR1 is MNHEY, CDR2 SVGAGI, per germline. The CDR3 is CASSYVPGNTIYF. The CDR3 nucleotides are TGTGCCAGCAGTTACGTCCCTGGAAACACCATATATTTT.

The chain carries TRBV2 and TRBJ1-2; tentatively, D is TRBD1 (5 bases). V was cut by 0 bases and J by 7 bases, with 12 bases left in between. CDR1 and CDR2 (germline): SNHLY, FYNNEI. This CDR3 spans 14 amino acids. The CDR3: CASSEATGRGGYTF. CDR3 DNA: TGTGCCAGCAGTGAAGCGACGGGGAGGGGTGGCTACACCTTC.

This sequence joins TRBV27 and TRBJ2-7; D remains unclear. V was clipped by 10 bases and J by 0 bases, with 7 bases between them. Germline CDR1 MNHEY, CDR2 SMNVEV (reference sequence). CDR3 length equals 11 residues. CDR3 in amino acids: CATRTSYEQYF. Written as DNA, the CDR3 is TGTGCCACCCGGACCTCCTACGAGCAGTACTTC.

The chain employs TRBV19 and TRBJ1-1, with a weak D call TRBD1 (6 bases). The length of the CDR3 is 13 residues. The germline V and J ends were trimmed by 5 bases and 3 bases, with 10 bases remaining between them. Germline CDR1 LNHDA, CDR2 SQIVND (reference sequence). The CDR3 DNA is TGTGCCAGTAGTCTGGACAGTCACACTGAAGCTTTCTTT. Protein product: CASSLDSHTEAFF.

The chain carries TRBV11-2 and TRBJ2-2; 9 bases align to TRBD1. CDR3 length: 19 residues. V shed 5 bases and J 1 base; nucleotides not matched to a gene: 14. The germline gives CDR1 SGHAT, CDR2 FQNNGV. The DNA of the CDR3 is TGTGCCAGCAGCCTCGTCCCGGGACAGGGTTCGTGGAACACCGGGGAGCTGTTTTTT. It is translated as CASSLVPGQGSWNTGELFF.

The chain carries TRBV4-3 and TRBJ2-1; 7 positions agree with TRBD2. The CDR3 loop spans 14 amino acids. The germline V gene has CDR1 LGHNA and CDR2 YSLEER. Trimming took 1 base from V and 9 from J; bases not matched to a gene: 6. The CDR3 nucleotides are TGCGCCAGCAGCCAAGGGGAGGGGCGGCGTGAGCAGTTCTTC. Translating it yields CASSQGEGRREQFF.

The chain uses TRBV11-2 and TRBJ2-1; 11 nucleotides match TRBD2. In germline, CDR1 is SGHAT, CDR2 FQNNGV. The CDR3 loop spans 18 amino acids. The trim removed 5 bases at V and 0 bases at J, leaving 9 bases unmatched. The DNA of the CDR3 is TGTGCCAGCAGCCATAGCGGGAGGGCCTTAAGCTCCTACAATGAGCAGTTCTTC. Protein: CASSHSGRALSSYNEQFF. Full variable domain (missing parts from reference TRBV11-2 and TRBJ2-1): EAGVAQSPRYKIIEKRQSVAFWCNPISGHATLYWYQQILGQGPKLLIQFQNNGVVDDSQLPKDRFSAERLKGVDSTLKIQPAKLEDSAVYLCASSHSGRALSSYNEQFFGPGTRLTVL.

The rearrangement joins TRBV7-3 to TRBJ2-1; 8 bases are shared with TRBD2. Germline V lookup: CDR1 SGHTA, CDR2 FQGTGA. The CDR3 has 16 residues. J was trimmed by 4 bases and V by 2 bases; bases with no gene match: 7. The CDR3 DNA follows: TGTGCCAGCAGCTTAGTGGCGGGAGGCCCGTACAATGAGCAGTTCTTC. This codes for CASSLVAGGPYNEQFF.

The rearrangement joins TRBV10-2 to TRBJ2-7, with D perhaps assigned TRBD1 or TRBD2 (5 bases each). Germline V gives CDR1 WSHSY, CDR2 SAAADI. The germline V and J ends were trimmed by 6 bases and 2 bases, with 11 bases remaining between them. This CDR3 spans 13 amino acids. The CDR3 nucleotides are TGCGCCAGCAGCCAGGGAGAGGCCTACGAGCAGTACTTC. This encodes CASSQGEAYEQYF.

The chain uses TRBV5-1 and TRBJ2-5; TRBD2 is a possible D gene (6 bases). The CDR3 is 17 amino acids. V gave up 0 bases and J gave up 5 bases, with 20 bases separating them. Germline loops: CDR1 SGHRS, CDR2 YFSETQ. The CDR3 DNA is TGCGCCAGCAGCTTGGGCGGGGACCCCGGGGGAGGCGAGACCCAGTACTTC. The encoded protein is CASSLGGDPGGGETQYF.

This sequence joins TRBV2 and TRBJ1-3; D unclear. This CDR3 has 13 amino acids. Trimming stripped 6 bases from V and 7 bases from J, with 13 bases between. Germline CDR1 reads SNHLY; CDR2 reads FYNNEI. The CDR3 loop reads CASRFGQGNTIYF. CDR3 sequence (DNA): TGTGCCAGCAGGTTTGGTCAAGGGAACACCATATATTTT. Combining the CDR3 with reference TRBV2 and TRBJ1-3 gives the whole variable domain EPEVTQTPSHQVTQMGQEVILRCVPISNHLYFYWYRQILGQKVEFLVSFYNNEISEKSEIFDDQFSVERPDGSNFTLKIRSTKLEDSAMYFCASRFGQGNTIYFGEGSWLTVV.

V usage is TRBV5-1 and J usage is TRBJ2-7; 9 nucleotides line up with TRBD1. The J segment lost 2 bases and the V segment lost 0 bases, leaving 3 bases of the junction unmatched. CDR1 and CDR2 from the germline V gene are SGHRS and YFSETQ. This CDR3 has 15 amino acids. CDR3 coding DNA: TGCGCCAGCAGCTTGGGGGACAGGGCGGCCTACGAGCAGTACTTC. Residues: CASSLGDRAAYEQYF.

The chain links TRBV29-1 to TRBJ1-1; 8 bases are shared with TRBD1. The germline CDR1 and CDR2 sequences are SQVTM and ANQGSEA. This CDR3 spans 15 amino acids. Germline trimming cut 4 bases from V and 1 base from J; bases unmatched to any gene: 8. In DNA form, the CDR3 reads TGCAGCGTTGGAGCTCGAGGGACAGGGAACACTGAAGCTTTCTTT. Protein: CSVGARGTGNTEAFF.

V and J are TRBV4-1 and TRBJ2-7; D could derive from TRBD1 or TRBD2 (5 bases each). The length of the CDR3 is 16 residues. Per germline, CDR1 MGHRA and CDR2 YSYEKL. The V end lost 7 bases, the J end lost 3 bases, and 22 bases lay between the germline ends. Here the CDR3 DNA reads TGCGCCAGCACAACGATTCACGGGGCAGACTACTACGAGCAGTACTTC. It is translated as CASTTIHGADYYEQYF.